Following are 27 T cell receptor beta chains from one sample sequenced in a study of shared clonotypes between healthy human individuals (dated by TCRdb to about 2020). Libraries were constructed by the immunoSEQ multiplex PCR assay. TCRdb obtained this table from immuneACCESS and retained in-frame rearrangements with V and J assigned. These tables miss some clones; where compared with another copy, unresolved V genes account for less than half of the shortfall, and the remainder is unexplained. The sample includes about 2.2 million clones, with about 94% observed a single time. Of the sample, approximately 1.7% is held by the ten largest clones. CD8 naive samples consisted of CD45RO-negative cells that were positively selected for CCR7, yielding a CD45RA+CCR7+ population without TemRA cells. The material sequenced was naive CD8+ T cells from PBMCs. The cell subset or site tag for this specimen amounts to: CD45RA+CCR7+. Every receptor here comes from a man aged 18 to 29 in good health. Some clones in this sample may be carry-over from other donors' samples.

V is TRBV2 and J is TRBJ1-2, with 9 nucleotides matching TRBD1. J lost 4 bases, V lost 3 bases, and 9 bases had no gene match. The CDR3 runs to 16 residues. Germline V gene data show CDR1 as SNHLY and CDR2 as FYNNEI. Written as DNA, the CDR3 is TGTGCCAGCAGTGAGGGACAGGGAGGTATTCCCTATGGCTACACCTTC. Translation: CASSEGQGGIPYGYTF.

The rearrangement uses TRBV5-4 and TRBJ1-2; 7 bases map to TRBD1. The V gene end was trimmed by 5 bases and the J gene end by 6 bases; junction bases not matched to a gene: 7. Germline loops: CDR1 SGHNT, CDR2 YYREEE (reference sequence). This CDR3 is built from 13 residues. Here the CDR3 reads CASRFGTVHGYTF. The CDR3 DNA reads as TGTGCCAGCAGATTCGGGACAGTACATGGCTACACCTTC.

This clone was detected only a few times. The chain joins TRBV9 to TRBJ1-1; D perhaps matches TRBD1 (5 bases). Trimming left V 0 bases short and J 10 bases short, with 13 bases between. Germline V gene sequence: CDR1 SGDLS, CDR2 YYNGEE. The CDR3 runs 13 residues. DNA for the CDR3: TGTGCCAGCAGCGTAGGGTCAAGGGACGGAGCTTTCTTT. Amino acids: CASSVGSRDGAFF.

DNA for the CDR3: TGCGCCAGCAGCCCCGGGACTAGCTGGTACGAGCAGTACTTC. The encoded protein is CASSPGTSWYEQYF. V is TRBV10-1 and J is TRBJ2-7; 9 nucleotides agree with TRBD2. CDR3 length: 14 amino acids. V dropped 6 bases and J dropped 4; count of bases not matched to a gene: 7. In germline, CDR1 is WNHNN, CDR2 SYGVQD (reference sequence).

This clone has more than one count but fewer than ten. The chain couples TRBV6-6 to TRBJ1-2; D is unclear. This CDR3 spans 13 amino acids. Trimming cost V 0 bases and J 5 bases, with 7 bases left between them. Germline values: CDR1 MNHNY, CDR2 SVGAGI (reference sequence). Written as DNA, the CDR3 is TGTGCCAGCAGTTACTCGGCGGAGTATGGCTACACCTTC. This encodes CASSYSAEYGYTF.

The rearrangement links TRBV7-6 to TRBJ2-1; D ambiguous. The ends were cut back, 3 bases at V and 6 bases at J, with 18 bases in the middle. The CDR3 extends over 16 amino acids. Germline lookup yields CDR1 SGHVS and CDR2 FNYEAQ. In DNA, the CDR3 is TGTGCCAGCAGCTTCCTCTCCGAGCGCCCTCCCAATGAGCAGTTCTTC. Translating gives CASSFLSERPPNEQFF.

The chain recombines TRBV28 with TRBJ1-2, with D perhaps TRBD1 (5 bases). The CDR3 is made up of 18 amino acids. CDR1 and CDR2 (germline): MDHEN, SYDVKM. The V and J ends lost 3 bases and 3 bases respectively, with 23 bases between them. CDR3 protein: CASSFETAKPQRDYGYTF. The CDR3, as DNA: TGTGCCAGCAGTTTCGAGACAGCAAAGCCCCAAAGAGACTATGGCTACACCTTC.

CDR3 DNA: TGTGCCAGCAGCCCACTAGTCTCCTACAATGAGCAGTTCTTC. Translated: CASSPLVSYNEQFF. The chain uses TRBV7-3 and TRBJ2-1; a weak D match, TRBD2 (5 bases). CDR3 size: 14 residues. The germline V gene encodes CDR1 SGHTA and CDR2 FQGTGA. V shed 5 bases and J shed 0 bases, with 8 bases lying between them.

Worth noting for this clone: The same CDR3 arises from other DNA sequences in this sample as well. V usage is TRBV5-6 and J usage is TRBJ2-2, with D perhaps matching TRBD2 (7 bases). Germline lookup yields CDR1 SGHDT and CDR2 YYEEEE. This CDR3 is built from 14 residues. Between the trimmed V and J ends, which lost 2 bases and 3 bases, there was a span of 8 bases. The CDR3 reads CASSLGGDTGELFF. As DNA, the CDR3 is TGTGCCAGCAGCTTAGGGGGGGACACCGGGGAGCTGTTTTTT.

To note about this clone: At the DNA level, this CDR3 is encoded by other sequences in the same sample as well. CDR3 in amino acids: CASSFLSSYNEQFF. The DNA for the CDR3 is TGTGCCAGCAGTTTCCTCTCCTCCTACAATGAGCAGTTCTTC. The chain carries TRBV27 and TRBJ2-1; D is uncertain. Trimming shortened V by 3 bases and J by 0 bases, and 6 bases separated the two germline ends. There are 14 residues in the CDR3. Germline V lookup: CDR1 MNHEY, CDR2 SMNVEV (reference sequence).

The chain uses TRBV28 and TRBJ1-2; D is undetermined. CDR3 length: 14 residues. In germline, CDR1 is MDHEN, CDR2 SYDVKM. The V end was cut by 3 bases, the J end by 5 bases, with 13 bases between. The chain's CDR3 is CASSFSGFNYGYTF. CDR3 DNA sequence: TGTGCCAGCAGTTTTTCGGGGTTTAATTATGGCTACACCTTC.

About this clone: Other DNA sequences in this sample translate to the same CDR3. V is TRBV2 and J is TRBJ2-7; 10 bases align to TRBD2. The germline V gene has CDR1 SNHLY and CDR2 FYNNEI. This CDR3 has 15 residues. Trimming removed 6 bases from V and 1 base from J; junction bases left unmatched: 6. CDR3 nucleotide sequence: TGTGCCAGCAGCGGTACTAGCGGGATATCCTACGAGCAGTACTTC. It is translated as CASSGTSGISYEQYF.

This clone was recorded once. The chain couples TRBV4-3 to TRBJ2-1; D might be TRBD1 or TRBD2, each matching 5 bases. The CDR3 has 16 residues. Germline-derived CDR1 and CDR2 are LGHNA and YSLEER. V lost 1 base to trimming and J lost 7 bases, with 17 bases between them. CDR3: CASSQGRLAPGNEQFF. CDR3 in DNA: TGCGCCAGCAGCCAAGGGCGGCTAGCACCAGGGAATGAGCAGTTCTTC.

The chain carries TRBV6-5 and TRBJ1-2; D possibly corresponds to TRBD1 (5 bases). This CDR3 contains 16 residues. CDR1 MNHEY and CDR2 SVGAGI come from the germline V gene. Trimming stripped 2 bases from V and 8 bases from J, with 21 bases between. CDR3 amino acids: CASSYLWQGAVQGYTF. For the CDR3, the DNA is TGTGCCAGCAGTTACCTGTGGCAGGGTGCAGTACAGGGCTACACCTTC.

This chain links TRBV10-3 with TRBJ2-1, with 7 nucleotides matching TRBD2. The junction had 10 bases not matched to a gene; V was cut back by 8 bases and J by 3 bases. The CDR3 length is 15 residues. The germline V gene encodes CDR1 ENHRY and CDR2 SYGVKD. Here the CDR3 reads CAIRSGMGFYNEQFF. For the CDR3, the DNA is TGTGCCATCCGGAGCGGGATGGGATTCTACAATGAGCAGTTCTTC.

The CDR3 DNA follows: TGTGCCAGCAGTTTACGGGGAGGGGCCAACGTCCTGACTTTC. Translated: CASSLRGGANVLTF. The chain joins TRBV6-5 to TRBJ2-6, with TRBD2 as a possible D gene (5 bases). The germline gives CDR1 MNHEY, CDR2 SVGAGI. Trimming took 4 bases from V and 4 from J, leaving 8 bases between them. The CDR3 length is 14 residues.

Note on this clone: Additional DNA sequences in this sample encode the identical CDR3. CDR3 bases: TGTGCCAGCAGTGGAAGCGGCTACGAGCAGTACTTC. Residues: CASSGSGYEQYF. This chain links TRBV27 with TRBJ2-7; tentative D call: TRBD2 (5 bases). Germline lookup yields CDR1 MNHEY and CDR2 SMNVEV (reference sequence). The V end was cut by 5 bases, the J end by 3 bases, with 8 bases between. The CDR3 is made up of 12 amino acids.

This chain uses TRBV27 with TRBJ2-7, with 7 bases that match TRBD1. Losses at the gene ends were 0 bases for V and 3 bases for J; bases not matched to a gene: 8. This CDR3 contains 16 residues. Germline V gives CDR1 MNHEY, CDR2 SMNVEV (reference sequence). The CDR3 coding sequence is TGTGCCAGCAGTTTATCGCGTCAGGGGGTGGTCTACGAGCAGTACTTC. Encoded protein: CASSLSRQGVVYEQYF.

This chain joins TRBV10-3 and TRBJ2-6, with D unresolved. This CDR3 is 14 amino acids long. From germline, CDR1 is ENHRY and CDR2 SYGVKD. Trimming took off 0 bases at V and 4 bases at J, with 4 bases between the two ends. CDR3 amino acids: CAISESSGANVLTF. The CDR3 DNA reads TGTGCCATCAGTGAGTCTTCCGGGGCCAACGTCCTGACTTTC.

This clone was counted a few times. Additional DNA sequences in this sample encode the identical CDR3. The V call is TRBV27, the J call TRBJ1-4; D is possibly TRBD1 (5 bases). The V gene lost 3 bases and the J gene lost 5 bases, with 10 bases spanning the gap. From germline, CDR1 is MNHEY and CDR2 SMNVEV (reference sequence). The CDR3 contains 14 residues. CDR3 region: CASSFGTGNEKLFF. As DNA, the CDR3 is TGTGCCAGCAGTTTCGGGACGGGGAATGAAAAACTGTTTTTT.

V usage is TRBV28 and J usage is TRBJ1-1, with D possibly TRBD1 on 5 matching bases. The CDR3 has 19 residues. The V end was cut by 8 bases, the J end by 0 bases, with 28 bases between. The germline CDR1 and CDR2 sequences are MDHEN and SYDVKM. Here the CDR3 reads CASDTLVSRVSLLNTEAFF. In nucleotides, the CDR3 is TGTGCCAGCGATACTCTAGTAAGCAGGGTCAGTTTATTGAACACTGAAGCTTTCTTT.

The chain is built from TRBV15 and TRBJ2-7; weak D call: TRBD2 (5 bases). The CDR3 contains 17 residues. The germline gives CDR1 LNHNV, CDR2 YYDKDF (reference sequence). V dropped 1 base and J dropped 0 bases, with 16 bases sitting between them. The CDR3 is CATSRGPGIGSSYEQYF. CDR3 DNA sequence: TGTGCCACCAGCAGAGGACCGGGGATTGGGAGCTCCTACGAGCAGTACTTC.

This clone was recorded once. The rearrangement uses TRBV25-1 and TRBJ2-7, with 7 bases identical to TRBD1. The length of the CDR3 is 17 residues. Germline V gene data show CDR1 as MGHDK and CDR2 as SYGVNS. The junction had 9 bases not matched to a gene; V was cut back by 1 base and J by 0 bases. The CDR3: CASSELGGRASSYEQYF. The CDR3 DNA reads TGTGCCAGCAGTGAATTAGGGGGCCGGGCGAGCTCCTACGAGCAGTACTTC.

The chain couples TRBV29-1 to TRBJ2-1; no clear D gene. The CDR3 sequence is 14 residues long. From germline, CDR1 is SQVTM and CDR2 ANQGSEA. The V end was cut by 2 bases, the J end by 2 bases, with 10 bases between. The CDR3 loop is CSVELILAYNEQFF. In DNA, the CDR3 is TGCAGCGTTGAACTGATCCTCGCCTACAATGAGCAGTTCTTC.

The chain is built from TRBV2 and TRBJ1-5, with TRBD1 as a possible D gene (5 bases). This CDR3 comprises 17 residues. V gave up 3 bases and J gave up 4 bases, with 19 bases separating them. In germline, CDR1 is SNHLY, CDR2 FYNNEI. The CDR3: CASSDLKVAGPNQPQHF. The CDR3 DNA is TGTGCCAGCAGTGATTTAAAGGTGGCAGGGCCTAATCAGCCCCAGCATTTT.

Written as DNA, the CDR3 is TGTGCCAGCAGCTTGTGGGGAAATGAGCAGTTCTTC. It translates to CASSLWGNEQFF. V is TRBV5-6 and J is TRBJ2-1; D not resolved. The germline V and J ends were trimmed by 1 base and 7 bases, with 6 bases remaining between them. CDR1 is SGHDT, CDR2 YYEEEE, per germline. This CDR3 comprises 12 residues.

This sequence joins TRBV27 and TRBJ2-7; D is ambiguous. V was pared by 3 bases and J by 7 bases, with 13 bases between. There are 13 residues in the CDR3. CDR1 and CDR2 (germline): MNHEY, SMNVEV (reference sequence). In nucleotides, the CDR3 is TGTGCCAGCAGTTTCGGGCCCTCCAGGGAGCAGTACTTC. Encoded protein: CASSFGPSREQYF.